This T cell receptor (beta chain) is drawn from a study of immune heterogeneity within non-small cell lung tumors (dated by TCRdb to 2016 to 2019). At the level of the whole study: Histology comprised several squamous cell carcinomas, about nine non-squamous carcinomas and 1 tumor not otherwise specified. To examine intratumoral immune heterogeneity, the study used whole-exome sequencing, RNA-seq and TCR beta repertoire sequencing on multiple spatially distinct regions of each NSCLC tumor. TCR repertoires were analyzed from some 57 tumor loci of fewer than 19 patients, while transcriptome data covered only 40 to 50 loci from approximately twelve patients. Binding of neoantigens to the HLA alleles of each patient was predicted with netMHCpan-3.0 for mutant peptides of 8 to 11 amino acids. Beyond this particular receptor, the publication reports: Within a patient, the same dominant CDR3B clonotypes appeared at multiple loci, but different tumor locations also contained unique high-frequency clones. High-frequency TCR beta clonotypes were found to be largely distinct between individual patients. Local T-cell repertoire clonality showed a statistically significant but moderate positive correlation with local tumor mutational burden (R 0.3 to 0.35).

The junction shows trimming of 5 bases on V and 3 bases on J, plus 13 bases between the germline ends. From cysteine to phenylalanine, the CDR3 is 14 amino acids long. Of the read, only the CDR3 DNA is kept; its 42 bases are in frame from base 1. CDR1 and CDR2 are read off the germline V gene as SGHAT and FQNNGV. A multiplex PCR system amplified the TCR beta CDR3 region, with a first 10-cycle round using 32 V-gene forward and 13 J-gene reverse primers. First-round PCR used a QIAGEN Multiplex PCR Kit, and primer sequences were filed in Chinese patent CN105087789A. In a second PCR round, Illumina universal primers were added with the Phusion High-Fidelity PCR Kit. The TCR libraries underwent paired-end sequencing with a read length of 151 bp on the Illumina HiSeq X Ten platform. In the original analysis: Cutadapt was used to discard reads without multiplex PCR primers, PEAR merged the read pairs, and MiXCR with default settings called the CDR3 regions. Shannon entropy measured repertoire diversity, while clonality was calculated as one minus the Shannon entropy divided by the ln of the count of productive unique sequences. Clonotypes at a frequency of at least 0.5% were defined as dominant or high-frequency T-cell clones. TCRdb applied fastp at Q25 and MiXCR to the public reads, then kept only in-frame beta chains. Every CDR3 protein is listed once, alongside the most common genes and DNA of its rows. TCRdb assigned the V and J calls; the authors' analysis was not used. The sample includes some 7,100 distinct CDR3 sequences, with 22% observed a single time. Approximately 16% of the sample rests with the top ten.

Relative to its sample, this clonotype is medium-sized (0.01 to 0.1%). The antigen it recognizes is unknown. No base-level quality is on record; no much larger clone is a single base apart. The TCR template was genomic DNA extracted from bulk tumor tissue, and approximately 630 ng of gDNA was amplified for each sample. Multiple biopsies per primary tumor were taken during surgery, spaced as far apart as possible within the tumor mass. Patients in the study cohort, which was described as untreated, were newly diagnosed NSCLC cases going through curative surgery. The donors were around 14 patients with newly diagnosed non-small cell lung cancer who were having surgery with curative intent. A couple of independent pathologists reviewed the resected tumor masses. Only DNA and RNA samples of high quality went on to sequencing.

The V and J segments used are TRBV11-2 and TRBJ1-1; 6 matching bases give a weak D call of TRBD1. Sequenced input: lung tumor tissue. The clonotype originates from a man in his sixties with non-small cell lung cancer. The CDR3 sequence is CASSHGGGDTEAFF. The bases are TGTGCCAGCAGCCACGGGGGCGGGGACACTGAAGCTTTCTTT.